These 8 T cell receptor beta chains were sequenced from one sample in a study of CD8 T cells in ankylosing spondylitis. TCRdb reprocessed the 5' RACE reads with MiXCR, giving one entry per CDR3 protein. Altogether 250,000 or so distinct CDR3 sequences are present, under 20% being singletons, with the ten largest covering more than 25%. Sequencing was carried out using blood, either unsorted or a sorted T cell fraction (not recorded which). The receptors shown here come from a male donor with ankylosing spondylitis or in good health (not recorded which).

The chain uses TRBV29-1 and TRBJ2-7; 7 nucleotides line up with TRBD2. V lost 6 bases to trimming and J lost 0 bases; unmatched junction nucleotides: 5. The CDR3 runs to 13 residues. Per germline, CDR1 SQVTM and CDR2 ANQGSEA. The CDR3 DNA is TGCAGCGTCCGGGGGGATTACTCCTACGAGCAGTACTTC. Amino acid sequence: CSVRGDYSYEQYF.

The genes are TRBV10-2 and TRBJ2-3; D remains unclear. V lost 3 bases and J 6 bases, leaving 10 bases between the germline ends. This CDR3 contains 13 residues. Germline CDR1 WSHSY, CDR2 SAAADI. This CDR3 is CASSDPFQDTQYF. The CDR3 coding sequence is TGCGCCAGCAGTGATCCCTTCCAGGATACGCAGTATTTT.

CDR3 loop: CSARGTPSGSYEQYF. The CDR3, as DNA: TGCAGTGCTAGAGGGACGCCTAGCGGATCCTACGAGCAGTACTTC. The V gene is TRBV20-1, the J gene TRBJ2-7; 7 bases map to TRBD2. The germline CDR1 and CDR2 sequences are DFQATT and SNEGSKA (reference sequence). The CDR3 runs 15 residues. V was clipped by 1 base and J by 1 base; unmatched bases: 7.

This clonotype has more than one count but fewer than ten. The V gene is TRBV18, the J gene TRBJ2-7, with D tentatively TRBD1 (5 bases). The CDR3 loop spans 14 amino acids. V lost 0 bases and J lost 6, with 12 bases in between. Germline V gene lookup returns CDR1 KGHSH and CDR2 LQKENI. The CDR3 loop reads CASSPPVGVFEQYF. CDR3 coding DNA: TGTGCCAGCTCACCACCGGTAGGGGTTTTCGAGCAGTACTTC.

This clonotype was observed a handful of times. The CDR3 sequence is CASSQSSRGETQYF. The CDR3, as DNA: TGTGCCAGCAGCCAATCCTCCAGGGGGGAGACCCAGTACTTC. The chain employs TRBV14 and TRBJ2-5; 7 bases agree with TRBD1. V gave up 2 bases and J gave up 5 bases; unmatched junction bases: 5. The CDR3 is 14 amino acids. Germline V lookup: CDR1 SGHDN, CDR2 FVKESK.

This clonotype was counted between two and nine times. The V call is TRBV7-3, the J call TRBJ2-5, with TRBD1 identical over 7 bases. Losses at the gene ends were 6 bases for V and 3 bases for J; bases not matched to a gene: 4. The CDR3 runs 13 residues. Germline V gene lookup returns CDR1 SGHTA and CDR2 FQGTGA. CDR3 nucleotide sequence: TGTGCCAGCAGACCGACAGGGAAAGAGACCCAGTACTTC. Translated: CASRPTGKETQYF.

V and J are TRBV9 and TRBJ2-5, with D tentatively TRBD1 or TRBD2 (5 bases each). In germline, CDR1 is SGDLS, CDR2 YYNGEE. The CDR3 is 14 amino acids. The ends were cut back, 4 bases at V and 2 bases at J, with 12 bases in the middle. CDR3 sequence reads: CASSPLGPQETQYF. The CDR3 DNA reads TGTGCCAGCAGCCCATTGGGACCGCAAGAGACCCAGTACTTC. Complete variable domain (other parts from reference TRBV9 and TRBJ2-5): DSGVTQTPKHLITATGQRVTLRCSPRSGDLSVYWYQQSLDQGLQFLIQYYNGEERAKGNILERFSAQQFPDLHSELNLSSLELGDSALYFCASSPLGPQETQYFGPGTRLLVL.

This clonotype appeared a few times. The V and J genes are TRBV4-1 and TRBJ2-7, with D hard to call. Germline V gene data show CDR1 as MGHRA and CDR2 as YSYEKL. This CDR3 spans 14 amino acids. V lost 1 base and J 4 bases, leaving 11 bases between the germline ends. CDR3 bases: TGCGCCAGCAGCCAAGCCCCACAGCAATACGAGCAGTACTTC. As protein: CASSQAPQQYEQYF.